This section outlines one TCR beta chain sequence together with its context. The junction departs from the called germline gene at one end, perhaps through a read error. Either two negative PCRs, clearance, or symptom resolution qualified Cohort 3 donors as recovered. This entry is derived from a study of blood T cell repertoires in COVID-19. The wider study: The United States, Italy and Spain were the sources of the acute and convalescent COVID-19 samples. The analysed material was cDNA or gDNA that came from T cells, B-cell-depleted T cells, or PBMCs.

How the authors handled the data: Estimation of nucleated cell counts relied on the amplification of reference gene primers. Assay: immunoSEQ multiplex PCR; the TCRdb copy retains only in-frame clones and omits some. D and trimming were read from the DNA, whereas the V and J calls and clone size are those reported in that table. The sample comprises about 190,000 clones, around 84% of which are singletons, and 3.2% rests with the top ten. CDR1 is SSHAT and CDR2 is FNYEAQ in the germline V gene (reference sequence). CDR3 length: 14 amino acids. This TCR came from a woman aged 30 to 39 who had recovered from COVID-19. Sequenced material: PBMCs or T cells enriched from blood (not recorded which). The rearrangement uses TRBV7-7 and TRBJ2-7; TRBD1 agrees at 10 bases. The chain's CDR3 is CASSLGQGGYEQYF. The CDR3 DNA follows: TGTGCTAGCAGCTTAGGACAGGGGGGATACGAGCAGTACTTC.